This passage covers 5 T cell receptor beta chains from one sample sequenced in a study of PD-1 blockade in classical Hodgkin lymphoma. Each and every patient relapsed after autologous stem cell transplantation, and patients got differing brentuximab vedotin exposure. Sequencing used immunoSEQ multiplex PCR; TCRdb keeps in-frame clones, though not all of them. The data contain about 21,000 clones, more than 60% of them singletons. The sequencing used peripheral blood mononuclear cells (PBMCs), collected at baseline. These receptors came from a human donor with classical Hodgkin lymphoma.

The J gene is TRBJ2-3, the V gene TRBV7-3; D is unresolved. Trimming took 4 bases from V and 0 from J, leaving 5 bases between them. Germline lookup yields CDR1 SGHTA and CDR2 FQGTGA. The CDR3 is 13 amino acids. In nucleotides, the CDR3 is TGTGCCAGCAGCTCGATTAGCACAGATACGCAGTATTTT. Residues: CASSSISTDTQYF. The entire variable domain, with the rest obtained from reference TRBV7-3 and TRBJ2-3, is as follows: GAGVSQTPSNKVTEKGKYVELRCDPISGHTALYWYRQSLGQGPEFLIYFQGTGAADDSGLPNDRFFAVRPEGSVSTLKIQRTERGDSAVYLCASSSISTDTQYFGPGTRLTVL.

The V gene is TRBV7-2, the J gene TRBJ1-5; no clear D gene. The V gene lost 1 base and the J gene lost 15 bases, with 13 bases spanning the gap. Looked up from germline, CDR1 is SGHTA and CDR2 is FQGNSA. The CDR3 extends over 12 amino acids. The CDR3 bases are TGTGCCAGCAGCTTAGGGAAGGACTTGCGGCATTTT. Translation gives CASSLGKDLRHF.

The chain couples TRBV6-1 to TRBJ2-7; unclear D gene. From germline, CDR1 is MNHNS and CDR2 SASEGT. Trimming pared 5 bases from V and 5 bases from J, leaving 10 bases between. This CDR3 spans 12 amino acids. The CDR3 nucleotides are TGTGCCAGCAGTTCCACCCATCACGAGCAGTACTTC. It specifies CASSSTHHEQYF.

The V gene is TRBV5-4, the J gene TRBJ2-7; D ambiguous. The ends were cut back, 3 bases at V and 0 bases at J, with 13 bases in the middle. CDR3 length: 15 residues. Germline CDR1 reads SGHNT; CDR2 reads YYREEE (reference sequence). CDR3 in amino acids: CASSYRVSFSYEQYF. In DNA form, the CDR3 reads TGTGCCAGCAGCTACCGAGTTTCCTTCTCCTACGAGCAGTACTTC. The full variable domain, with the rest looked up from reference TRBV5-4 and TRBJ2-7, is ETGVTQSPTHLIKTRGQQVTLRCSSQSGHNTVSWYQQALGQGPQFIFQYYREEENGRGNFPPRFSGLQFPNYSSELNVNALELDDSALYLCASSYRVSFSYEQYFGPGTRLTVT.

V and J are TRBV5-1 and TRBJ1-3, with D possibly matching TRBD1 (5 bases). The CDR3 is made up of 16 amino acids. Per germline, CDR1 SGHRS and CDR2 YFSETQ. V dropped 0 bases and J dropped 0 bases, with 10 bases sitting between them. The CDR3 nucleotides are TGCGCCAGCAGCTTGGCCGCCAGGGCCTCTGGAAACACCATATATTTT. Translated: CASSLAARASGNTIYF.